This T cell receptor beta chain was observed in a study (dated by TCRdb to between 2015 and 2016). V and J are truncated by 8 bases and 0 bases respectively, leaving an intervening sequence of 10 bases. From the germline V gene (reference sequence), CDR1 is LNHNV and CDR2 is YYDKDF. The CDR3 starts with the cysteine, ends with the phenylalanine, and has 13 residues. Of all the DNA, just the CDR3 is kept, 39 bases in frame from base 1. This clonotype has just a few counts. Its antigen remains unidentified. No much larger clone exists at a distance of one base, and base qualities are not known. Libraries were made using RT-PCR. Sequenced on an Illumina MiSeq. The raw public data were reprocessed by TCRdb itself: fastp quality trimming at Q25, MiXCR clonotype calling, in-frame beta chains only. Rows with a matching CDR3 protein are joined into one entry that keeps the most common DNA and genes. This sample has about 680,000 distinct CDR3 sequences in its table, and 12% to 15% of those were observed once. Roughly 4% of the sample lies in the top ten.

The sequence derives from a female donor in good health, serving as a healthy control. The sequence is built from TRBV15 and TRBJ1-1; the D gene cannot be resolved reliably. The sample comprised memory CD4+ T cells from blood. The CDR3 reads as follows: CATGWQLNTEAFF. The nucleotide sequence reads TGTGCCACCGGTTGGCAGTTGAACACTGAAGCTTTCTTT.